Described below is a single T cell receptor beta chain sequence and its context. Antigen specificity is unknown. Original processing methods: Filtering differed because ImmunoSEQ produced junction-only sequences that carried no quality scores. The method was immunoSEQ multiplex PCR; TCRdb's version includes in-frame clones alone and lacks a portion of them. D and trimming were read from the DNA, whereas the V and J calls and clone size are those reported in that table. The sample has roughly 2 million clones; roughly 95% are singletons. Per germline, CDR1 SNHLY and CDR2 FYNNEI. V was trimmed by 7 bases and J by 5 bases, leaving 18 bases between them. The CDR3 runs to 15 residues. This specimen belongs to a study of shared clonotypes between healthy human individuals. Only CD45RO-negative cells positively selected for CCR7 counted as naive CD8 cells, so terminally differentiated effector memory CD45RA+ cells were excluded.

Findings of the study overall: Non-shared clonotypes had lower generation probabilities than those shared by all four donors.

Sequenced input: naive CD8+ T cells sorted from blood. The chain employs TRBV2 and TRBJ1-5, with D possibly matching TRBD1 (5 bases). This TCR was recovered from a man aged 18 to 30 in good health. The CDR3 region has the DNA TGTGCCAGCACCGAAGGACGCCTGGGGGATCAGCCCCAGCATTTT. This encodes CASTEGRLGDQPQHF.